The 19 T cell receptor beta chains reported below all come from one sample, sequenced in a study of T cell changes during pregnancy in multiple sclerosis. Profiled with immunoSEQ multiplex PCR; TCRdb holds only in-frame clones, not every one. The sample has approximately 82,000 clones, about 89% seen once; the top ten hold less than 0.6%. The source material was CD4+ T cells from peripheral blood mononuclear cells, sampled in the second trimester of pregnancy. The receptors derive from a female donor with multiple sclerosis, enrolled in a pregnancy study.

V is TRBV6-1 and J is TRBJ1-5; TRBD1 is a possible D gene (5 bases). Looked up from germline, CDR1 is MNHNS and CDR2 is SASEGT. The CDR3 is 14 residues long. Trimming shortened V by 1 base and J by 7 bases, and 11 bases separated the two germline ends. The CDR3, as DNA: TGTGCCAGCAGTGAAGGTCAGGGCCGGCAGCCCCAGCATTTT. Translated, it gives CASSEGQGRQPQHF.

The CDR3 DNA reads as TGTGCCAGCAGTGAATCAAGGGGTTTGGAGCAGTTCTTC. This translates into CASSESRGLEQFF. The chain joins TRBV6-1 to TRBJ2-1; maybe TRBD1 (5 bases). Trimming left V 2 bases short and J 10 bases short, with 12 bases between. This CDR3 is built from 13 residues. The germline CDR1 and CDR2 sequences are MNHNS and SASEGT.

This chain uses TRBV9 with TRBJ2-6, with 7 bases lining up with TRBD1. Germline CDR1 and CDR2: SGDLS and YYNGEE. The CDR3 is made up of 17 amino acids. Losses at the gene ends were 4 bases for V and 0 bases for J; bases not matched to a gene: 7. The CDR3 region has the DNA TGTGCCAGCAGCCACAGGACAGGAAGCTCTGGGGCCAACGTCCTGACTTTC. As protein: CASSHRTGSSGANVLTF.

In this sample, this clone turned up once. The chain uses TRBV29-1 and TRBJ2-7, with 7 nucleotides matching TRBD1. In germline, CDR1 is SQVTM, CDR2 ANQGSEA. The CDR3 loop spans 17 amino acids. V trimming: 0 bases; J trimming: 3 bases; junction bases outside the gene matches: 14. CDR3 in amino acids: CSVEEGRGDRDHYEQYF. The CDR3 bases are TGCAGCGTTGAAGAAGGGAGAGGAGACAGGGATCACTACGAGCAGTACTTC.

The chain recombines TRBV5-4 with TRBJ2-5, with D perhaps matching TRBD2 (5 bases). Deletions cut 4 bases from V and 2 bases from J, with 9 bases between. Germline assignment: CDR1 SGHNT and CDR2 YYREEE (reference sequence). The CDR3 totals 13 residues. The CDR3 nucleotides read TGTGCCAGCAGCCCCATAGCGCAAGAGACCCAGTACTTC. This sequence encodes CASSPIAQETQYF.

The chain combines TRBV5-6 with TRBJ1-2; tentatively, D is TRBD1 (5 bases). Trimming removed 2 bases from V and 6 bases from J, with 5 bases in between. Germline loops: CDR1 SGHDT, CDR2 YYEEEE. The CDR3 consists of 11 residues. CDR3 sequence reads: CASSFRDGYTF. The CDR3 DNA sequence: TGTGCCAGCAGCTTCAGGGATGGCTACACCTTC.

The chain links TRBV10-3 to TRBJ1-4, with D possibly matching TRBD1 (5 bases). The V end lost 6 bases, the J end lost 14 bases, and 19 bases lay between the germline ends. Germline values: CDR1 ENHRY, CDR2 SYGVKD. There are 13 residues in the CDR3. The CDR3 reads CAISRQTGGGLFF. CDR3 nucleotides: TGTGCCATCAGCCGACAGACCGGGGGTGGGCTGTTTTTT.

The V gene is TRBV29-1, the J gene TRBJ2-1; D is undetermined. The CDR3 is 15 amino acids. V lost 2 bases and J lost 0, with 11 bases in between. In germline, CDR1 is SQVTM, CDR2 ANQGSEA. CDR3 nucleotides: TGCAGCGTTGAATTACTAACGAGCTCCTACAATGAGCAGTTCTTC. Translating gives CSVELLTSSYNEQFF.

The chain recombines TRBV5-6 with TRBJ2-1; TRBD2 matches at 7 bases. Per germline, CDR1 SGHDT and CDR2 YYEEEE. V shed 0 bases, J shed 5 bases, and the junction held 5 bases outside the gene matches. The CDR3 has 15 amino acids. The CDR3 DNA follows: TGTGCCAGCAGCTTGGGCCTAGCGGTAGACAATGAGCAGTTCTTC. As protein: CASSLGLAVDNEQFF.

This sequence joins TRBV18 and TRBJ2-7, with D perhaps TRBD2 (5 bases). V lost 2 bases to trimming and J lost 3 bases, with 23 bases between them. The CDR3 consists of 18 residues. Germline CDR1 KGHSH, CDR2 LQKENI. The CDR3 DNA reads as TGTGCCAGCTCACCAGGCCTAGCAAGAGCCGGGTCGGGCTACGAGCAGTACTTC. It is translated as CASSPGLARAGSGYEQYF.

The J gene is TRBJ2-5, the V gene TRBV5-1; 7 positions agree with TRBD1. The CDR3 is 16 amino acids. Germline V gives CDR1 SGHRS, CDR2 YFSETQ. Germline trimming cut 3 bases from V and 2 bases from J; bases unmatched to any gene: 10. CDR3 sequence: CASSSGQNLGQETQYF. In nucleotides, the CDR3 is TGCGCCAGCAGCTCGGGACAGAACCTGGGGCAAGAGACCCAGTACTTC. Full variable domain (rest looked up from reference TRBV5-1 and TRBJ2-5): KAGVTQTPRYLIKTRGQQVTLSCSPISGHRSVSWYQQTPGQGLQFLFEYFSETQRNKGNFPGRFSGRQFSNSRSEMNVSTLELGDSALYLCASSSGQNLGQETQYFGPGTRLLVL.

The rearrangement joins TRBV5-6 to TRBJ2-3, with 13 positions matching TRBD2. This CDR3 is 18 amino acids long. V was clipped by 3 bases and J by 0 bases; unmatched bases: 7. Germline CDR1 reads SGHDT; CDR2 reads YYEEEE. The CDR3 DNA reads as TGTGCCAGCAGCTCAACTAGCGGGGGGGTCTCTAGCACAGATACGCAGTATTTT. Translating it yields CASSSTSGGVSSTDTQYF. The full variable domain, in which reference TRBV5-6 and TRBJ2-3 provide the parts outside the CDR3, is DAGVTQSPTHLIKTRGQQVTLRCSPKSGHDTVSWYQQALGQGPQFIFQYYEEEERQRGNFPDRFSGHQFPNYSSELNVNALLLGDSALYLCASSSTSGGVSSTDTQYFGPGTRLTVL.

The genes are TRBV6-4 and TRBJ2-3, with 9 bases identical to TRBD2. CDR1 and CDR2 from the germline V gene are MRHNA and SNTAGT. There are 19 residues in the CDR3. After removal of 4 bases from V and 5 bases from J, the junction contained 19 bases not matched to a gene. The CDR3, as DNA: TGTGCCAGCAGTGGAGAGCGGGAGGCTCTTCAAGGGCACATAGATACGCAGTATTTT. Protein sequence: CASSGEREALQGHIDTQYF.

This chain links TRBV7-2 with TRBJ1-1; the match to TRBD1 covers 7 bases. With 1 base clipped from V and 4 bases from J, the junction kept 0 bases outside the gene matches. Germline V gene lookup returns CDR1 SGHTA and CDR2 FQGNSA. The CDR3 length is 13 residues. Here the CDR3 DNA reads TGTGCCAGCAGCTTAGACAGGGGCACTGAAGCTTTCTTT. It encodes CASSLDRGTEAFF.

The rearrangement links TRBV12-5 to TRBJ2-3; D is unresolved. There are 14 residues in the CDR3. Germline V gene sequence: CDR1 LGHNT, CDR2 FRNRAP. The germline V and J ends were trimmed by 2 bases and 4 bases, with 10 bases remaining between them. The CDR3 DNA reads as TGTGCTAGTGGTTTGTCTCTAGAGGCAGATACGCAGTATTTT. This translates into CASGLSLEADTQYF.

This clone was seen just once. V usage is TRBV29-1 and J usage is TRBJ1-1; D perhaps matches TRBD1 (5 bases). The CDR3 is 12 amino acids. The germline CDR1 and CDR2 sequences are SQVTM and ANQGSEA. Trimming removed 7 bases from V and 1 base from J, with 10 bases in between. CDR3 DNA sequence: TGCAGCGCAGGACACCAGAACACTGAAGCTTTCTTT. It is translated as CSAGHQNTEAFF. Full variable domain (outside the CDR3, taken from reference TRBV29-1 and TRBJ1-1): SAVISQKPSRDICQRGTSLTIQCQVDSQVTMMFWYRQQPGQSLTLIATANQGSEATYESGFVIDKFPISRPNLTFSTLTVSNMSPEDSSIYLCSAGHQNTEAFFGQGTRLTVV.

This rearrangement joins TRBV30 to TRBJ1-2; 8 bases agree with TRBD1. The CDR3 runs to 14 residues. Germline lookup yields CDR1 GTSNPN and CDR2 SVGIG (reference sequence). The trim removed 0 bases at V and 6 bases at J, leaving 6 bases unmatched. CDR3 residues: CAWSVLSGGDGYTF. CDR3 sequence (DNA): TGTGCCTGGAGTGTACTCTCAGGGGGCGATGGCTACACCTTC.

The chain employs TRBV5-4 and TRBJ2-7, with 8 bases fitting TRBD1. The germline V gene encodes CDR1 SGHNT and CDR2 YYREEE (reference sequence). Germline trimming cut 5 bases from V and 0 bases from J; bases unmatched to any gene: 10. This CDR3 is 16 amino acids long. The CDR3 bases are TGTGCCAGCAGGGGGGACAGGACCCTCTCCTCCTACGAGCAGTACTTC. Its translation is CASRGDRTLSSYEQYF.

J is TRBJ2-7 and V is TRBV11-3, with 9 positions matching TRBD1. Looked up from germline, CDR1 is SGHNT and CDR2 is YENEEA. The CDR3 has 14 residues. The trim removed 5 bases at V and 4 bases at J, leaving 6 bases unmatched. The CDR3 nucleotides are TGTGCCAGCAGCACACAGGGGGCAGGATACGAGCAGTACTTC. The encoded protein is CASSTQGAGYEQYF.